These T cell receptor beta chains were read from a single sample in a study of T cell changes during pregnancy in multiple sclerosis. Profiling relied on immunoSEQ multiplex PCR, and the TCRdb table lists in-frame clones only, not all of them. The sample holds 90,000 to 120,000 clones, 85% to 95% seen once. This material consisted of peripheral blood, taken in the third trimester of pregnancy. All receptors come from a female donor in good health, enrolled as a control in a pregnancy study. Both conserved end residues are part of each CDR3. A D gene is named only where the DNA matches it firmly. The listing skips clone size in some rows; elsewhere it reads once, few, many or a size class.

-,TRBV5-4,TRBJ1-4,-,CASSSQGPGEKLFF,TGTGCCAGCAGCTCACAGGGACCTGGTGAAAAACTGTTTTTT
-,TRBV4-2,TRBJ2-1,TRBD2,CASSQQIAGEYNEQFF,TGTGCCAGCAGCCAACAAATAGCGGGGGAGTACAATGAGCAGTTCTTC
few,TRBV29-1,TRBJ1-2,-,CSVVGDPLASGYTF,TGCAGCGTTGTGGGGGATCCGCTAGCGTCGGGCTACACCTTC
-,TRBV7-7,TRBJ2-5,TRBD2,CASSLGAGRQETQYF,TGTGCCAGCAGCTTAGGAGCGGGGAGACAAGAGACCCAGTACTTC
-,TRBV7-9,TRBJ2-7,-,CASSLPGYEQYF,TGTGCCAGCAGCTTACCAGGCTACGAGCAGTACTTC
-,TRBV7-2,TRBJ1-2,-,CASTKTGKGYGYTF,TGTGCCAGCACCAAAACAGGGAAAGGCTATGGCTACACCTTC
-,TRBV27,TRBJ1-4,-,CASSLYRANEKLFF,TGTGCCAGCAGTTTATACAGGGCTAATGAAAAACTGTTTTTT
-,TRBV5-4,TRBJ1-1,TRBD1,CASRTGAGAYTEAFF,TGTGCCAGCAGGACAGGGGCAGGGGCCTACACTGAAGCTTTCTTT
-,TRBV5-4,TRBJ2-7,TRBD1,CASSFPDRGPHEQYF,TGTGCCAGCAGCTTTCCGGACAGGGGGCCCCACGAGCAGTACTTC
-,TRBV18,TRBJ2-2,TRBD1,CASSLIDRGNTGELFF,TGTGCCAGCTCACTTATCGACAGGGGGAACACCGGGGAGCTGTTTTTT
-,TRBV6-5,TRBJ1-2,-,CASREGLEFGYGYTF,TGTGCCAGCCGAGAGGGCTTGGAGTTTGGCTATGGCTACACCTTC
-,TRBV10-3,TRBJ1-3,-,CAISEAGSSGNTIYF,TGTGCCATCAGTGAGGCCGGGAGCTCTGGAAACACCATATATTTT
-,TRBV4-3,TRBJ2-3,-,CASSQELGGYTDTQYF,TGCGCCAGCAGCCAAGAGCTGGGGGGATACACAGATACGCAGTATTTT
-,TRBV5-6,TRBJ1-2,-,CASSLKGLEGYTF,TGTGCCAGCAGCTTAAAGGGGTTGGAGGGCTACACCTTC
-,TRBV10-3,TRBJ2-5,-,CASTDSQETQYF,TGTGCCTCAACGGACAGCCAAGAGACCCAGTACTTC
once,TRBV7-8,TRBJ1-6,-,CASSLAQANSPLHF,TGTGCCAGCAGCTTAGCCCAGGCGAATTCACCCCTCCACTTT
-,TRBV4-2,TRBJ1-5,-,CASSQEYGLGQPQHF,TGTGCCAGCAGCCAAGAGTACGGTCTTGGTCAGCCCCAGCATTTT
-,TRBV4-3,TRBJ1-5,-,CASSQDRTSNQPQHF,TGCGCCAGCAGCCAAGACCGGACAAGCAATCAGCCCCAGCATTTT
-,TRBV19,TRBJ2-2,TRBD2,CASNWLAGDTGELFF,TGTGCCAGTAATTGGCTAGCGGGGGACACCGGGGAGCTGTTTTTT
few,TRBV30,TRBJ1-1,TRBD1,CAWSVPGSRGLTEAFF,TGTGCCTGGAGTGTACCGGGTAGCAGGGGGCTGACTGAAGCTTTCTTT
once,TRBV11-2,TRBJ2-3,TRBD2,CASSSNAGTSGGSQYF,TGTGCCAGCAGCTCCAACGCCGGGACTAGCGGGGGTTCGCAGTATTTT
-,TRBV21-1,TRBJ2-5,-,CASLWTSGGPYQETQYF,TGTGCCAGCCTTTGGACTAGCGGGGGTCCCTACCAAGAGACCCAGTACTTC
once,TRBV4-1,TRBJ2-1,-,CASSQAGGLNEQFF,TGCGCCAGCAGCCAAGCCGGGGGGCTGAATGAGCAGTTCTTC
few,TRBV7-2,TRBJ1-2,TRBD1,CASSPRQGGSLNYGYTF,TGTGCCAGCAGCCCCAGACAGGGTGGCTCCCTTAACTATGGCTACACCTTC
few,TRBV30,TRBJ1-4,-,CAWSSVSKNEKLFF,TGTGCCTGGAGTTCGGTGTCGAAGAATGAAAAACTGTTTTTT
-,TRBV9,TRBJ1-2,TRBD1,CASSETGGLEGYTF,TGTGCCAGCAGCGAAACAGGGGGCTTAGAGGGCTACACCTTC
few,TRBV19,TRBJ1-4,TRBD1,CASSPQTGVEEKLFF,TGTGCCAGTAGTCCTCAGACAGGGGTGGAGGAAAAACTGTTTTTT
-,TRBV27,TRBJ1-4,TRBD1,CASSDRGTNEKLFF,TGTGCCAGCTCAGACAGGGGGACTAATGAAAAACTGTTTTTT
-,TRBV25-1,TRBJ1-1,-,CASSGPVGGTEAFF,TGTGCCAGCAGTGGGCCGGTGGGGGGCACTGAAGCTTTCTTT
-,TRBV11-2,TRBJ1-1,-,CASSLGGVRTEAFF,TGTGCCAGCAGCTTAGGGGGGGTCCGGACTGAAGCTTTCTTT
-,TRBV9,TRBJ1-4,-,CASSVELNEKLFF,TGTGCCAGCAGCGTAGAACTTAATGAAAAACTGTTTTTT
-,TRBV11-3,TRBJ1-1,TRBD1,CASSNRDREAFF,TGTGCCAGCAGCAACCGGGACAGGGAGGCTTTCTTT
-,TRBV9,TRBJ1-5,-,CASSRGPESNQPQHF,TGTGCCAGCAGCCGAGGTCCCGAGAGCAATCAGCCCCAGCATTTT
-,TRBV7-3,TRBJ2-5,-,CASSLLLEGTDSQETQYF,TGTGCCAGCAGCTTACTCCTGGAGGGGACAGATTCTCAAGAGACCCAGTACTTC
-,TRBV30,TRBJ1-6,-,CAWSDQGRGSPLHF,TGTGCCTGGAGCGACCAGGGAAGGGGTTCACCCCTCCACTTT
-,TRBV7-9,TRBJ2-2,-,CASSLAPWRGGTGELFF,TGTGCCAGCAGCTTAGCGCCATGGAGGGGGGGAACCGGGGAGCTGTTTTTT
-,TRBV5-4,TRBJ2-2,-,CASSLSSGAGELFF,TGTGCCAGCAGCTTGTCGTCGGGGGCCGGGGAGCTGTTTTTT
-,TRBV19,TRBJ1-1,TRBD1,CASSTIPGGTAFF,TGTGCCAGTAGTACTATTCCAGGGGGCACGGCTTTCTTT
-,TRBV12-5,TRBJ2-5,TRBD1,CASGRQGPRGETQYF,TGTGCTAGTGGGAGACAGGGACCAAGGGGAGAGACCCAGTACTTC
-,TRBV11-3,TRBJ1-1,TRBD1,CASSSVDRGNTEAFF,TGTGCCAGCAGCTCGGTAGACAGGGGTAATACTGAAGCTTTCTTT
-,TRBV9,TRBJ2-3,TRBD1,CASSVGEGTGGVRSTDTQYF,TGTGCCAGCAGCGTAGGTGAGGGGACAGGGGGCGTTAGGAGCACAGATACGCAGTATTTT
-,TRBV2,TRBJ1-2,-,CASSFDRLYGYTF,TGTGCCAGCAGTTTTGACAGGCTCTATGGCTACACCTTC
-,TRBV30,TRBJ1-5,-,CAWSKTGQPNQPQHF,TGTGCCTGGAGTAAGACCGGACAGCCCAATCAGCCCCAGCATTTT
-,TRBV30,TRBJ1-6,TRBD1,CAWSRRDRGYKNSPLHF,TGTGCCTGGAGTAGGCGGGACAGGGGTTACAAAAATTCACCCCTCCACTTT
-,TRBV6-5,TRBJ2-7,TRBD1,CASSSTGTGYEQYF,TGTGCCAGCAGTTCAACCGGGACAGGCTACGAGCAGTACTTC